This T cell receptor (beta chain) comes out of a study of Graves' ophthalmopathy and Graves' hyperthyroidism. The TCR beta CDR3 regions underwent amplification from RNA transcripts. Investigators did first-round RT-PCR with HTBI primers, then second-round multiplex PCR. One entry per CDR3 protein results from TCRdb running MiXCR on the multiplex PCR reads. The top ten hold around 40% of the sample, which has almost 750,000 distinct CDR3 sequences, around 40% seen once. The CDR3 covers 13 residues. Between the trimmed V and J ends, which lost 7 bases and 2 bases, there was a span of 12 bases. The V gene's germline CDR1 is SNHLY and CDR2 FYNNEI.

This receptor was identified in an adult man with Graves' ophthalmopathy. This chain uses TRBV2 with TRBJ2-7, with D perhaps matching TRBD1 or TRBD2 (5 bases each). Input material: peripheral blood. CDR3 sequence (DNA): TGTGCCAGCACCGAAAGGGGAGCCTACGAGCAGTACTTC. Its translation: CASTERGAYEQYF. The whole variable domain, filled in from reference TRBV2 and TRBJ2-7, reads EPEVTQTPSHQVTQMGQEVILRCVPISNHLYFYWYRQILGQKVEFLVSFYNNEISEKSEIFDDQFSVERPDGSNFTLKIRSTKLEDSAMYFCASTERGAYEQYFGPGTRLTVT.